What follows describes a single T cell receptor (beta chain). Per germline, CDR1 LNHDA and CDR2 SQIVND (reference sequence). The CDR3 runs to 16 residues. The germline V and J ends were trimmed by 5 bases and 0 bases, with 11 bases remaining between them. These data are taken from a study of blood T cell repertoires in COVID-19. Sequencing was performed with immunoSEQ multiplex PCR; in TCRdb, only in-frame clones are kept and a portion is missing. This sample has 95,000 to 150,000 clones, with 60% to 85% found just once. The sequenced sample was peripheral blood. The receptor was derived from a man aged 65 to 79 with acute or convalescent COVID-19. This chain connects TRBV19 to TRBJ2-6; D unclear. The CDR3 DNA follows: TGTGCCAGTAGTCTCGGGTTCGACTCTGGGGCCAACGTCCTGACTTTC. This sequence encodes CASSLGFDSGANVLTF.